This TCR beta chain appears in the sequencing data of a study of shared T cell receptors in the human thymus. This CDR3 has 17 residues. V dropped 0 bases and J dropped 3; count of bases not matched to a gene: 5. Germline CDR1 SGHTS, CDR2 YDEGEE. The repertoire was sequenced with immunoSEQ multiplex PCR; TCRdb's copy has only in-frame clones and lacks some. This table has roughly 560,000 clones, 75% to 85% appearing once. This clone was recorded once. This same sample was also part of a study on human thymus T cells. As reported in that work: Finnish infants who were healthy and having corrective surgery for congenital heart defects made up the donors. Corrective heart surgery yielded resections, and these provided the thymus tissue. Thymic and blood repertoires appeared to display a bias in their usage of V and J genes. What related research reported was that thymic repertoires overlapped highly among unrelated individuals.

The J gene is TRBJ2-2, the V gene TRBV5-8; the match to TRBD1 covers 10 bases. Sequencing used thymocytes. This TCR derives from a boy under three years old with a congenital heart defect. For the CDR3, the DNA is TGTGCCAGCAGCTTGGTGGGGGACAGGGGAGACACCGGGGAGCTGTTTTTT. It encodes CASSLVGDRGDTGELFF.